The clone carrying this T cell receptor beta chain showed up just a few times. What it recognizes is unknown. Using its own MiXCR run on the reads, TCRdb lists one record per CDR3 protein. The sample holds nearly 700,000 distinct CDR3 sequences, around 32% seen once. The CDR3 has 15 residues. V was trimmed by 1 base and J by 3 bases, leaving 13 bases between them. Looked up from germline, CDR1 is SGHTA and CDR2 is FQGNSA. This sample was included in a study of T cell repertoires in cytomegalovirus infection. The V and J genes are TRBV7-2 and TRBJ2-7; tentatively, D is TRBD1 or TRBD2 (6 bases each). The sequence was obtained from a human donor in good health (CMV status not recorded). Some clones in this sample may be carry-over from other donors' samples. Source: cultured PBMCs, taken from culture after CMV antigen stimulation. In nucleotides, the CDR3 is TGTGCCAGCAGCTTAGGCCTCGGAGGGGGCTACGAGCAGTACTTC. Its protein product is CASSLGLGGGYEQYF. The variable domain in full, with the rest retrieved from reference TRBV7-2 and TRBJ2-7, is GAGVSQSPSNKVTEKGKDVELRCDPISGHTALYWYRQSLGQGLEFLIYFQGNSAPDKSGLPSDRFSAERTGGSVSTLTIQRTQQEDSAVYLCASSLGLGGGYEQYFGPGTRLTVT.